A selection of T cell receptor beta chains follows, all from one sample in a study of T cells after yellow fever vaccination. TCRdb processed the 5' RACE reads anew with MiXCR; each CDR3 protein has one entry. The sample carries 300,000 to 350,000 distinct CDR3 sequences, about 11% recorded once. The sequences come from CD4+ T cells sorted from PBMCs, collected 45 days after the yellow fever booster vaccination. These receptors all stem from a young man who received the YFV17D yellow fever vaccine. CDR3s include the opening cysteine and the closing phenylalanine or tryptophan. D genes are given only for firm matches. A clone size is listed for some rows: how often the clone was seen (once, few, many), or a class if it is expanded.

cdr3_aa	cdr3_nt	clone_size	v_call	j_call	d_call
CASSRDMDQPQHF	TGTGCCAGCAGCCGGGACATGGATCAGCCCCAGCATTTT	many	TRBV3-1	TRBJ1-5	NA
CASSSRLAGVGEQYF	TGTGCCAGCAGCTCCCGACTAGCGGGGGTAGGGGAGCAGTACTTC	few	TRBV5-4	TRBJ2-7	TRBD2
CASSPRQGAVDTQYF	TGCGCCAGCAGCCCAAGACAGGGGGCTGTAGATACGCAGTATTTT	NA	TRBV4-3	TRBJ2-3	TRBD1
CASSPSGGLGAFF	TGTGCCAGCAGCCCCTCCGGAGGCCTCGGAGCTTTCTTT	few	TRBV7-2	TRBJ1-1	NA
CSVESGGYEQYF	TGCAGCGTTGAATCAGGGGGCTACGAGCAGTACTTC	NA	TRBV29-1	TRBJ2-7	TRBD1
CASSLVPNHPTPSEQYF	TGTGCCAGCAGCTTGGTCCCTAACCACCCTACCCCCTCCGAGCAGTACTTC	few	TRBV5-4	TRBJ2-7	NA
CASSLQGQAHTEAFF	TGTGCCAGCAGCTTACAAGGTCAGGCGCACACTGAAGCTTTCTTT	many	TRBV7-9	TRBJ1-1	NA
CSVDRDLAPNEQFF	TGCAGCGTTGATCGGGATCTGGCCCCCAATGAGCAGTTCTTC	few	TRBV29-1	TRBJ2-1	NA
CASSPLLAGGRDTQYF	TGTGCCAGCAGCCCCCTACTAGCGGGGGGGCGTGATACGCAGTATTTT	NA	TRBV7-2	TRBJ2-3	TRBD2
CASSFGQANSPLHF	TGTGCCAGCAGTTTCGGGCAGGCAAATTCACCCCTCCACTTT	few	TRBV27	TRBJ1-6	NA
CSAQRGGGNSPLHF	TGCAGTGCCCAGAGGGGAGGGGGCAATTCACCCCTCCACTTT	few	TRBV20-1	TRBJ1-6	TRBD1
CASSLRTGGFDEQFF	TGTGCCAGCAGTTTACGGACAGGGGGCTTCGATGAGCAGTTCTTC	few	TRBV12-3/TRBV12-4	TRBJ2-1	TRBD1
CASSLEAFSSSYEQYF	TGTGCCAGCAGCTTAGAGGCCTTTTCGAGCTCCTACGAGCAGTACTTC	many	TRBV13	TRBJ2-7	NA
CASSVPGEGNIQYF	TGTGCCAGCAGCGTCCCCGGGGAAGGAAACATTCAGTACTTC	few	TRBV7-9	TRBJ2-4	NA
CASSYGQGVSYEQYF	TGTGCCAGCAGTTACGGGCAGGGGGTCTCCTACGAGCAGTACTTC	many	TRBV6-5	TRBJ2-7	TRBD1
CASSFYRGGVYEQYF	TGTGCCAGCAGCTTCTACAGGGGAGGCGTCTACGAGCAGTACTTC	NA	TRBV7-9	TRBJ2-7	NA
CASSSQSETQYF	TGTGCCAGCAGTTCCCAATCAGAGACCCAGTACTTC	NA	TRBV7-9	TRBJ2-5	NA
CAWAPGQRRTEAFF	TGTGCCTGGGCGCCGGGACAAAGAAGGACTGAAGCTTTCTTT	few	TRBV30	TRBJ1-1	NA
CASKNGPGANVLTF	TGTGCCAGCAAGAATGGTCCAGGGGCCAACGTCCTGACTTTC	NA	TRBV9	TRBJ2-6	NA